In its sample, the clone carrying this TCR beta chain was seen a few times. The antigen remains undetermined. Via MiXCR, TCRdb re-called the 5' RACE reads, giving one row per CDR3 protein. The sample consists of around 320,000 distinct CDR3 sequences, around 9.3% of them appearing once. The CDR3 runs 15 residues. Unmatched junction bases numbered 10, after V lost 4 bases and J lost 6 bases. Germline V gene lookup returns CDR1 DFQATT and CDR2 SNEGSKA (reference sequence). The data stem from a study of T cells after yellow fever vaccination. Study-level information: SMART-Seq v4 Ultra Low Input prepared libraries from low-cell fractions.

General study findings and limits: CD4 and CD8 compartments shared a small share of clonotypes, likely from convergent recombination. Primary-vaccination clones mostly resurfaced post-booster (roughly 97% CD4, around 88% CD8).

This specimen was CD4+ T cells sorted from PBMCs, taken 5 days after the yellow fever booster vaccination. This TCR came from a man between 18 and 29 years old who received the YFV17D yellow fever vaccine. The chain employs TRBV20-1 and TRBJ1-5, with TRBD1 matching 9 bases. The CDR3, as DNA: TGCAGTGCTACCCCGACAGGGGGTATGGGTCAGCCCCAGCATTTT. It yields the protein CSATPTGGMGQPQHF.